This TCR beta chain was recovered during a study of T cell responses to AZD1222 COVID-19 vaccine. Turning to the study itself: Second doses at about 4 or about 12 weeks were pooled.

Study-wide results and caveats: Spike regions recognized by vaccine-associated CD4 TCRs spanned the protein, led by 160-218 and 743-854. Clonal diversity was possibly underestimated, and the donors were mostly white British, with more females.

This clone was counted once. Its target is unknown. TCRdb's copy holds only in-frame clones and misses some; the assay was immunoSEQ multiplex PCR. The sample has some 170,000 clones; around 92% are singletons. The V end was cut by 3 bases, the J end by 3 bases, with 12 bases between. Germline V gene data show CDR1 as SGHRS and CDR2 as YFSETQ. The CDR3 has 14 residues. Sequences were derived from peripheral blood, sampled on day 0 of AZD1222 vaccination. The receptor comes from an adult in good health. This chain uses TRBV5-1 with TRBJ1-1; unclear D gene. The CDR3 DNA sequence: TGCGCCAGCAGCTCGATACGACCAGACACTGAAGCTTTCTTT. This gives the protein CASSSIRPDTEAFF.